This T cell receptor beta chain originates from a study of blood T cells in healthy people across ages. The table lists this clonotype with many counts. Between the trimmed V and J ends, which lost 5 bases and 3 bases, there was a span of 19 bases. Germline assignment: CDR1 SQVTM and CDR2 ANQGSEA. The CDR3 sequence is 15 residues long. A second roughly 6 to 12 cycle PCR used barcoded and J-beta primers. In TCRdb, the 5' RACE reads were re-called with MiXCR into one record per CDR3 protein. The table includes 1.5 million to 2 million distinct CDR3 sequences, about 35% detected once. The sequenced material came from blood. The chain employs TRBV29-1 and TRBJ2-5; maybe TRBD2 (5 bases). The receptor comes from a woman in her thirties in good health. CDR3 DNA: TGCAGCGTTACTTCGGGAAGCGACCATAAAGAGACCCAGTACTTC. It yields the protein CSVTSGSDHKETQYF. Variable domain in full (rest from reference TRBV29-1 and TRBJ2-5): SAVISQKPSRDICQRGTSLTIQCQVDSQVTMMFWYRQQPGQSLTLIATANQGSEATYESGFVIDKFPISRPNLTFSTLTVSNMSPEDSSIYLCSVTSGSDHKETQYFGPGTRLLVL.